These 18 T cell receptor delta chains originate from one sample sequenced in a study of Vδ1+ human thymocytes. Study conclusions and caveats: Thymic TRG and TRD repertoires appeared highly polyclonal, with Gaussian CDR3 length distributions.

Their specific antigens are unknown. The template was reverse-transcribed extracted RNA. Multiplex PCR used pooled V-gene forward primers and a constant-region reverse primer to amplify CDR3s. TCRdb redid the clone calls on the multiplex PCR reads with CATT. Found here are roughly 25,000 delta-chain clones, under 8.5% of them singletons; the top ten hold 0.8% to 1%. The material sequenced was Vdelta1+ gamma-delta thymocytes from the thymus. Stated subset: FACS-sorted CD3+ TCRalphabeta- TCRVdelta1+ TCRVdelta2- thymocytes. Receptors were obtained from a girl younger than two who had congenital heart surgery.

This clone was observed a handful of times. The chain is built from TRDV1 and TRDJ1; 10 nucleotides line up with TRDD3. This CDR3 spans 24 amino acids. V trimming: 0 bases; J trimming: 0 bases; junction bases outside the gene matches: 25. Germline assignment: CDR1 TSWWSYY and CDR2 QGS. The CDR3 DNA follows: TGTGCTCTTGGGGAACTTAGACTGGGGAACCGTAGTGGAACTGGGGGATCGTACACCGATAAACTCATCTTT. Its translation: CALGELRLGNRSGTGGSYTDKLIF.

On this clone itself: The sample has other DNA sequences that encode this CDR3 too. This chain uses TRDV1 with TRDJ1, with TRDD2 as a possible D gene (7 bases). The CDR3 spans 21 residues. Germline CDR1 TSWWSYY, CDR2 QGS. The ends were cut back, 5 bases at V and 4 bases at J, with 35 bases in the middle. The CDR3 here is CALGFTFLLFGEIREVDKLIF. CDR3 nucleotide sequence: TGTGCTCTTGGGTTTACCTTCCTCCTGTTCGGGGAGATACGCGAGGTCGATAAACTCATCTTT.

This chain joins TRDV1 and TRDJ1; 7 bases are a match to TRDD3. The CDR3 covers 16 residues. Trimming removed 1 base from V and 0 bases from J; junction bases left unmatched: 5. Per the germline V gene, CDR1 is TSWWSYY and CDR2 is QGS. The CDR3 spells CALGERGIGYTDKLIF. CDR3 nucleotides: TGTGCTCTTGGGGAACGGGGGATCGGGTACACCGATAAACTCATCTTT.

The table lists this clone with a few counts. The chain links TRDV1 to TRDJ1; no clear D. The CDR3 spans 12 residues. Germline-derived CDR1 and CDR2 are TSWWSYY and QGS. V was clipped by 6 bases and J by 8 bases, with 13 bases between them. This CDR3 is CALGRRSSKLIF. The CDR3 DNA is TGTGCTCTTGGCCGACGGAGCAGCAAACTCATCTTT.

This clone is categorized as medium-sized. The V and J genes are TRDV2 and TRDJ1; D remains unclear. Looked up from germline, CDR1 is GEAIGNYY and CDR2 is EKD. The CDR3 consists of 14 residues. Trimming left V 5 bases short and J 0 bases short, with 12 bases between. Here the CDR3 reads CACVLKEYTDKLIF. In nucleotides, the CDR3 is TGTGCCTGTGTCCTTAAGGAATACACCGATAAACTCATCTTT.

This clone has just a few counts. This sequence joins TRDV1 and TRDJ1, with 8 bases that match TRDD3. The trim removed 4 bases at V and 0 bases at J, leaving 22 bases unmatched. The CDR3 runs 21 residues. Germline CDR1 is TSWWSYY and CDR2 is QGS. CDR3 sequence (DNA): TGTGCTCTTGGGGGTTCCTTGCTGGGGGAGCTTGGGCCCTCGTACACCGATAAACTCATCTTT. Translation gives CALGGSLLGELGPSYTDKLIF.

This chain connects TRDV1 to TRDJ1; D perhaps matches TRDD2 (5 bases). Per the germline V gene, CDR1 is TSWWSYY and CDR2 is QGS. V lost 9 bases to trimming and J lost 2 bases, with 28 bases between them. The CDR3 is made up of 18 amino acids. The CDR3 DNA follows: TGTGCTCTCGAGGTTGTGGTCTTCCGCGCCGGAGCAACCGATAAACTCATCTTT. Its protein is CALEVVVFRAGATDKLIF.

The V gene is TRDV1, the J gene TRDJ1; 11 bases align to TRDD3. Trimming cost V 0 bases and J 8 bases; bases outside gene matches: 14. Germline lookup yields CDR1 TSWWSYY and CDR2 QGS. This CDR3 spans 18 amino acids. CDR3 sequence (DNA): TGTGCTCTTGGGGAACTCTCGAGCTATCCCCTGGGGGATACAAAACTCATCTTT. This codes for CALGELSSYPLGDTKLIF.

Remarks on this clone: This may be a read error, as it is one base from a much larger clone. The genes are TRDV2 and TRDJ1; unclear D gene. Germline V gene sequence: CDR1 GEAIGNYY, CDR2 EKD. This CDR3 has 12 amino acids. Here the CDR3 reads CARDTPTDKLIF. The CDR3 DNA reads TGTGCCCGTGACACCCCAACCGATAAACTCATCTTT.

This clone was counted only a few times. The chain couples TRDV1 to TRDJ1; no firm D call. V lost 5 bases and J lost 2, with 15 bases in between. This CDR3 comprises 15 residues. Germline CDR1 reads TSWWSYY; CDR2 reads QGS. The CDR3 loop is CALGLGLVQTDKLIF. CDR3 DNA: TGTGCTCTTGGGCTCGGTCTGGTCCAAACCGATAAACTCATCTTT.

This clone was seen more than once but under ten times. The V gene is TRDV1, the J gene TRDJ1; TRDD3 agrees at 10 bases. The CDR3 is 19 residues long. V gave up 2 bases and J gave up 0 bases; unmatched junction bases: 12. Germline loops: CDR1 TSWWSYY, CDR2 QGS. The CDR3 is CALGEGRGGIRTYTDKLIF. The CDR3 DNA reads TGTGCTCTTGGGGAAGGGAGAGGGGGGATACGCACTTACACCGATAAACTCATCTTT.

The rearrangement joins TRDV1 to TRDJ1; D tentatively reads TRDD1 or TRDD3 (5 bases each). The germline gives CDR1 TSWWSYY, CDR2 QGS. V lost 5 bases, J lost 0 bases, and 25 bases lay in between. The CDR3 is 19 amino acids. The CDR3 reads CALGPPGGWKIQYTDKLIF. The CDR3 DNA is TGTGCTCTTGGGCCACCCGGGGGGTGGAAAATACAGTACACCGATAAACTCATCTTT.

This chain links TRDV1 with TRDJ1; 11 bases fit TRDD3. Matching the DNA to germline supplied the J gene, which TCRdb does not give. Trimming cost V 2 bases and J 3 bases; bases outside gene matches: 14. The V gene's germline CDR1 is TSWWSYY and CDR2 QGS. The CDR3 runs 19 residues. The CDR3 region has the DNA TGTGCTCTTGGGGAATTGTCCGTACTGGGGGATAATTGTTCCGATAAACTCATCTTT. As protein: CALGELSVLGDNCSDKLIF.

The genes are TRDV1 and TRDJ1, with D possibly being TRDD3 (6 bases). Germline V lookup: CDR1 TSWWSYY, CDR2 QGS. The CDR3 has 17 residues. Deletions cut 5 bases from V and 0 bases from J, with 19 bases between. CDR3 bases: TGTGCTCTTGGGTTTCGGGGGACCTTTCCGTACACCGATAAACTCATCTTT. This translates into CALGFRGTFPYTDKLIF.

This sequence joins TRDV1 and TRDJ1; 10 nucleotides match TRDD3. CDR3 size: 21 residues. Germline assignment: CDR1 TSWWSYY and CDR2 QGS. The V segment lost 0 bases and the J segment 0 bases; nucleotides outside the gene matches: 16. The CDR3 loop is CALGELVPHWGIGRYTDKLIF. In nucleotides, the CDR3 is TGTGCTCTTGGGGAACTTGTCCCCCACTGGGGGATTGGAAGGTACACCGATAAACTCATCTTT.

The rearrangement joins TRDV1 to TRDJ1; TRDD3 is a possible D gene (5 bases). With 3 bases removed from V and 0 bases from J, the gap between germline ends came to 23 bases. Germline V gene lookup returns CDR1 TSWWSYY and CDR2 QGS. This CDR3 is 19 amino acids long. In DNA, the CDR3 is TGTGCTCTTGGGGAGTCTCTCCTCCGGAGGGGAACATACACCGATAAACTCATCTTT. It codes for CALGESLLRRGTYTDKLIF.

A few counts support this clone. The chain has TRDV1 and TRDJ1, with D perhaps TRDD1 or TRDD3 (5 bases each). CDR1 is TSWWSYY and CDR2 is QGS in the germline V gene. Between the trimmed V and J ends, which lost 4 bases and 1 base, there was a span of 34 bases. The CDR3 length is 22 residues. The CDR3 is CALGVDLRNLYDWAGFTDKLIF. DNA of the CDR3: TGTGCTCTTGGGGTCGACCTCCGAAATCTCTACGATTGGGCTGGGTTCACCGATAAACTCATCTTT.

The V gene is TRDV1, the J gene TRDJ1; the D is unclear. V lost 5 bases and J 0 bases, leaving 22 bases between the germline ends. Germline V gene sequence: CDR1 TSWWSYY, CDR2 QGS. The CDR3 spans 18 residues. The CDR3 nucleotides are TGTGCTCTTGGGTTACCTCGGCCGAGCCCGTACTACACCGATAAACTCATCTTT. Residues: CALGLPRPSPYYTDKLIF.